The 9 T cell receptor beta chains in this list originate from one sample, sequenced in a study of cytomegalovirus exposure and HLA in healthy donors. PCR involved 60 Vbeta and 13 Jbeta primers. Profiling relied on immunoSEQ multiplex PCR, and the TCRdb table lists in-frame clones only, not all of them. This table holds about 130,000 clones, 64% found once. The sequenced material came from PBMCs. The source of these receptors is a woman aged 40 to 55 in good health and CMV-seronegative.

V gene TRBV28 combines with J gene TRBJ2-3; D not certain. Trimming took 7 bases from V and 2 from J, leaving 10 bases between them. This CDR3 has 13 amino acids. Germline loops: CDR1 MDHEN, CDR2 SYDVKM. In DNA, the CDR3 is TGTGCCAGCACGCTTGTACTCACAGATACGCAGTATTTT. Its translation: CASTLVLTDTQYF.

The rearrangement uses TRBV6-5 and TRBJ2-1; 7 bases align to TRBD1. This CDR3 region has 16 residues. The junction had 4 bases not matched to a gene; V was cut back by 2 bases and J by 0 bases. Germline V gene data show CDR1 as MNHEY and CDR2 as SVGAGI. CDR3 protein: CASSYRTGSSYNEQFF. In DNA form, the CDR3 reads TGTGCCAGCAGTTACCGGACAGGAAGCTCCTACAATGAGCAGTTCTTC.

J is TRBJ1-1 and V is TRBV19; D ambiguous. The V end lost 6 bases, the J end lost 1 base, and 15 bases lay between the germline ends. Germline-derived CDR1 and CDR2 are LNHDA and SQIVND (reference sequence). The CDR3 has 15 amino acids. The CDR3 spells CASSPLDSANTEAFF. The CDR3 nucleotides are TGTGCCAGTAGCCCTCTAGACTCGGCGAACACTGAAGCTTTCTTT.

V usage is TRBV14 and J usage is TRBJ2-1; D is undetermined. This CDR3 comprises 15 residues. The germline CDR1 and CDR2 sequences are SGHDN and FVKESK. With 1 base removed from V and 2 bases from J, the gap between germline ends came to 9 bases. The CDR3 DNA reads as TGTGCCAGCAGCCAAGCGGGTGTTCCCTACAATGAGCAGTTCTTC. Its translation is CASSQAGVPYNEQFF. Complete variable domain (other parts from reference TRBV14 and TRBJ2-1): EAGVTQFPSHSVIEKGQTVTLRCDPISGHDNLYWYRRVMGKEIKFLLHFVKESKQDESGMPNNRFLAERTGGTYSTLKVQPAELEDSGVYFCASSQAGVPYNEQFFGPGTRLTVL.

This chain joins TRBV7-2 and TRBJ2-3; 7 bases fit TRBD2. After removal of 1 base from V and 3 bases from J, the junction contained 4 bases not matched to a gene. Germline V gives CDR1 SGHTA, CDR2 FQGNSA. This CDR3 is 15 amino acids long. The CDR3 protein is CASSLDGGRTDTQYF. Written as DNA, the CDR3 is TGTGCCAGCAGCTTAGACGGGGGGAGGACAGATACGCAGTATTTT.

The chain carries TRBV27 and TRBJ2-7; possible D gene TRBD2, 7 bases. Germline CDR1 is MNHEY and CDR2 is SMNVEV (reference sequence). V was shortened by 0 bases and J by 6 bases, with 12 bases between the two germline ends. The CDR3 length is 14 residues. DNA for the CDR3: TGTGCCAGCAGTTTATCTGGTAGGGGGGGCGAGCAGTACTTC. It is translated as CASSLSGRGGEQYF.

The J gene is TRBJ1-5, the V gene TRBV30; 7 positions match TRBD1. The germline V gene has CDR1 GTSNPN and CDR2 SVGIG (reference sequence). The CDR3 sequence is 15 residues long. Trimming took 1 base from V and 3 from J; bases not matched to a gene: 6. CDR3 residues: CAWSEKGQYNQPQHF. CDR3 DNA sequence: TGTGCCTGGAGTGAAAAGGGACAGTACAATCAGCCCCAGCATTTT. Complete variable domain (other parts from reference TRBV30 and TRBJ1-5): SQTIHQWPATLVQPVGSPLSLECTVEGTSNPNLYWYRQAAGRGLQLLFYSVGIGQISSEVPQNLSASRPQDRQFILSSKKLLLSDSGFYLCAWSEKGQYNQPQHFGDGTRLSIL.

This sequence joins TRBV7-2 and TRBJ1-5; 7 nucleotides align to TRBD1. This CDR3 region has 15 residues. Unmatched junction bases numbered 4, after V lost 2 bases and J lost 3 bases. Germline values: CDR1 SGHTA, CDR2 FQGNSA. The CDR3 coding sequence is TGTGCCAGCAGCTTACAGACAGGGAACAATCAGCCCCAGCATTTT. Protein product: CASSLQTGNNQPQHF.

The J gene is TRBJ2-7, the V gene TRBV19; 8 positions agree with TRBD1. The germline gives CDR1 LNHDA, CDR2 SQIVND (reference sequence). Germline trimming cut 1 base from V and 6 bases from J; bases unmatched to any gene: 14. The CDR3 runs 17 residues. CDR3 loop: CASSIVGLGQGSGEQYF. The CDR3 DNA reads as TGTGCCAGTAGTATAGTTGGGCTTGGACAGGGAAGCGGCGAGCAGTACTTC.